What follows are 19 T cell receptor beta chains derived from one specimen sequenced in a study of T cell responses to AZD1222 COVID-19 vaccine. Only in-frame clones appear in the TCRdb table, and some are missing; sequencing was by immunoSEQ multiplex PCR. The sample has some 140,000 clones, roughly 80% seen once. Specimen: peripheral blood, collected on day 0 of AZD1222 vaccination. The receptors derive from an adult in good health.

Comment on this clone: Its ends do not fully match the called genes, so a read error is possible. J is TRBJ2-7 and V is TRBV6-5; perhaps TRBD1 as D (5 bases). CDR3 length: 16 residues. Germline lookup yields CDR1 MNHEY and CDR2 SVGAGI. The chain's CDR3 is CASSYSYPGNSHEQYF. Here the CDR3 DNA reads TGTGCCAGCAGTTACTCGTATCCAGGGAACTCCCACGAGCAGTACTTC.

The rearrangement uses TRBV28 and TRBJ1-2; D may be TRBD1 (5 bases). V lost 3 bases, J lost 0 bases, and 14 bases lay in between. This CDR3 spans 16 amino acids. Germline CDR1 MDHEN, CDR2 SYDVKM. The CDR3 reads CASSFSGTSANYGYTF. CDR3 sequence (DNA): TGTGCCAGCAGTTTCTCCGGGACTTCAGCTAACTATGGCTACACCTTC.

The sample holds a few counts of this clone. This chain connects TRBV7-9 to TRBJ2-7; 8 positions agree with TRBD2. V trimming: 3 bases; J trimming: 7 bases; junction bases outside the gene matches: 5. Germline lookup yields CDR1 SEHNR and CDR2 FQNEAQ (reference sequence). The CDR3 totals 13 residues. The CDR3 region is CASSLGLVSEQYF. In DNA form, the CDR3 reads TGTGCCAGCAGCTTGGGACTAGTCTCTGAGCAGTACTTC.

This clone was seen only once. This sequence joins TRBV25-1 and TRBJ1-4, with a possible D match to TRBD1 (5 bases). The CDR3 consists of 15 residues. Germline V CDR1 and CDR2: MGHDK, SYGVNS. Trimming stripped 3 bases from V and 6 bases from J, with 14 bases between. Here the CDR3 DNA reads TGTGCCAGCAGTGAGCCCCGCCCAGGGCATGAAAAACTGTTTTTT. Protein sequence: CASSEPRPGHEKLFF.

Comment on this clone: Other DNA variants within this sample encode the same CDR3. The rearrangement joins TRBV5-1 to TRBJ1-1; D gene uncertain. Germline V gene lookup returns CDR1 SGHRS and CDR2 YFSETQ. The CDR3 runs to 13 residues. V lost 2 bases and J lost 2, with 7 bases in between. The CDR3 nucleotides are TGCGCCAGCAGCTTACGAGTAAACACTGAAGCTTTCTTT. Amino acids: CASSLRVNTEAFF.

Only one count was recorded for this clone. The V gene is TRBV28, the J gene TRBJ1-3, with 9 bases aligning to TRBD1. The ends lost 5 bases at V and 2 bases at J; junction bases unmatched: 10. The CDR3 spans 17 residues. Looked up from germline, CDR1 is MDHEN and CDR2 is SYDVKM. CDR3 in DNA: TGTGCCAGCAGTGGAGGGGGACAGGGAAGTACTGGAAACACCATATATTTT. This gives the protein CASSGGGQGSTGNTIYF.

The count of this clone is one. The rearrangement joins TRBV6-5 to TRBJ1-2; 8 bases map to TRBD1. This CDR3 spans 12 amino acids. V lost 6 bases to trimming and J lost 5 bases; unmatched junction nucleotides: 2. Looked up from germline, CDR1 is MNHEY and CDR2 is SVGAGI. CDR3: CASSRTGYGYTF. Written as DNA, the CDR3 is TGTGCCAGCAGCCGGACAGGGTATGGCTACACCTTC.

The V and J genes are TRBV6-5 and TRBJ1-1; unclear D gene. V lost 5 bases and J lost 0, with 4 bases in between. This CDR3 contains 12 residues. Germline V CDR1 and CDR2: MNHEY, SVGAGI. In DNA, the CDR3 is TGTGCCAGCAGTCAGATGAACACTGAAGCTTTCTTT. Encoded protein: CASSQMNTEAFF.

The chain recombines TRBV28 with TRBJ1-4, with a weak D call TRBD1 (5 bases). The CDR3 covers 21 residues. Germline values: CDR1 MDHEN, CDR2 SYDVKM. With 3 bases removed from V and 0 bases from J, the gap between germline ends came to 26 bases. The CDR3 spells CASSFTSIEGQAAATNEKLFF. CDR3 DNA: TGTGCCAGCAGTTTTACTAGTATCGAGGGGCAGGCCGCCGCAACTAATGAAAAACTGTTTTTT.

V usage is TRBV28 and J usage is TRBJ2-1; 7 bases map to TRBD2. The junction had 18 bases not matched to a gene; V was cut back by 6 bases and J by 10 bases. Germline V gene lookup returns CDR1 MDHEN and CDR2 SYDVKM. The CDR3 covers 16 residues. The CDR3 bases are TGTGCCAGCAGCTGGGGGGGAGTTAGCCCGAGATTGGAGCAGTTCTTC. Translation: CASSWGGVSPRLEQFF.

Notes on this clone: A clone one base away is much larger, so this may be a read error. The chain recombines TRBV18 with TRBJ2-1; 8 nucleotides agree with TRBD2. Trimming took 7 bases from V and 3 from J; bases not matched to a gene: 11. Germline CDR1 reads KGHSH; CDR2 reads LQKENI. The CDR3 covers 16 residues. CDR3 in DNA: TGTGCCAGCTTAACCAGCGGGGGCAGCCTCTACAATGAGCAGTTCTTC. Amino acids: CASLTSGGSLYNEQFF.

The chain uses TRBV24-1 and TRBJ1-4, with D unresolved. Germline loops: CDR1 KGHDR, CDR2 SFDVKD. Trimming left V 4 bases short and J 7 bases short, with 12 bases between. The CDR3 is 14 amino acids. The CDR3 DNA sequence: TGTGCCACCAGTGAGTACGAAGGGAGTGAAAAACTGTTTTTT. It codes for CATSEYEGSEKLFF.

The chain recombines TRBV5-1 with TRBJ2-5, with D unclear. CDR1 is SGHRS, CDR2 YFSETQ, per germline. This CDR3 contains 13 residues. V lost 4 bases to trimming and J lost 4 bases, with 11 bases between them. The DNA of the CDR3 is TGCGCCAGCAGCATACAGATTCCAGAGACCCAGTACTTC. This encodes CASSIQIPETQYF.

This sequence joins TRBV30 and TRBJ2-4; TRBD2 agrees at 7 bases. The CDR3 spans 14 residues. CDR1 and CDR2 (germline): GTSNPN, SVGIG (reference sequence). The V segment lost 2 bases and the J segment 9 bases; nucleotides outside the gene matches: 10. CDR3 DNA sequence: TGTGCCTGGAGTCCCCTTGGGGGGGACGGCATTCAGTACTTC. Amino acid sequence: CAWSPLGGDGIQYF.

V usage is TRBV5-4 and J usage is TRBJ2-2; 9 bases are a match to TRBD1. Germline V gene lookup returns CDR1 SGHNT and CDR2 YYREEE (reference sequence). V shed 0 bases, J shed 4 bases, and the junction held 4 bases outside the gene matches. This CDR3 has 16 residues. CDR3 nucleotides: TGTGCCAGCAGCTTGGGCGGGACAGGGTTCACCGGGGAGCTGTTTTTT. It encodes CASSLGGTGFTGELFF. Variable domain in full (rest from reference TRBV5-4 and TRBJ2-2): ETGVTQSPTHLIKTRGQQVTLRCSSQSGHNTVSWYQQALGQGPQFIFQYYREEENGRGNFPPRFSGLQFPNYSSELNVNALELDDSALYLCASSLGGTGFTGELFFGEGSRLTVL.

The gene calls are TRBV14 and TRBJ2-7; 10 bases fit TRBD2. Trimming removed 4 bases from V and 0 bases from J; junction bases left unmatched: 6. The CDR3 consists of 16 residues. The germline gives CDR1 SGHDN, CDR2 FVKESK. The CDR3: CASSLERGGHSYEQYF. As DNA, the CDR3 is TGTGCCAGCAGCCTGGAGCGGGGGGGCCACTCCTACGAGCAGTACTTC.

This clone came up a few times. The J gene is TRBJ1-2, the V gene TRBV5-6; 7 nucleotides line up with TRBD1. Germline V CDR1 and CDR2: SGHDT, YYEEEE. The CDR3 loop spans 17 amino acids. V was pared by 1 base and J by 0 bases, with 9 bases of the junction left unmatched. The CDR3 is CASSLFTLTGTNYGYTF. CDR3 bases: TGTGCCAGCAGCTTGTTTACCCTGACAGGGACTAACTATGGCTACACCTTC.

V gene TRBV27 combines with J gene TRBJ2-5; D unresolved. Germline loops: CDR1 MNHEY, CDR2 SMNVEV (reference sequence). Trimming removed 8 bases at V and 7 bases at J, with 14 bases between. The CDR3 totals 12 residues. CDR3 nucleotide sequence: TGTGCCAGCGCGCCTCCGGGTGGGACCCAGTACTTC. Amino acids: CASAPPGGTQYF.

The chain uses TRBV27 and TRBJ1-6; no definite D call. CDR3 length: 13 amino acids. Deletions cut 5 bases from V and 7 bases from J, with 9 bases between. The germline V gene has CDR1 MNHEY and CDR2 SMNVEV (reference sequence). This CDR3 reads CASSPRRNSPLHF. CDR3 nucleotides: TGTGCCAGCAGTCCGAGGCGGAATTCACCCCTCCACTTT.